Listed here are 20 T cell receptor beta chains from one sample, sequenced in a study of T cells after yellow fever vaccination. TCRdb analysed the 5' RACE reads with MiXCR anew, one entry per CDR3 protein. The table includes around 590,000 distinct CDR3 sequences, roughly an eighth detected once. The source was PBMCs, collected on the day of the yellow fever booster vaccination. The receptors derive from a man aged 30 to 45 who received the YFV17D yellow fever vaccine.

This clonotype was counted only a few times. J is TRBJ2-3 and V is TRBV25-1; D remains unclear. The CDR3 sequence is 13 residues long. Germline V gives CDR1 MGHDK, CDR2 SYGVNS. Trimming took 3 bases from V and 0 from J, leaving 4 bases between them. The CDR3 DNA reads TGTGCCAGCAGTGAGGCTAGCACAGATACGCAGTATTTT. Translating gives CASSEASTDTQYF.

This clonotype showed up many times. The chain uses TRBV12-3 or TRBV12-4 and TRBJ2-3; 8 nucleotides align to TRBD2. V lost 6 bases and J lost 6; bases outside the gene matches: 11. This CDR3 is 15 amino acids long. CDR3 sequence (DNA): TGTGCCAGCAGCCTCGGGCTAGCGGGTAGTGATACGCAGTATTTT. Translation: CASSLGLAGSDTQYF.

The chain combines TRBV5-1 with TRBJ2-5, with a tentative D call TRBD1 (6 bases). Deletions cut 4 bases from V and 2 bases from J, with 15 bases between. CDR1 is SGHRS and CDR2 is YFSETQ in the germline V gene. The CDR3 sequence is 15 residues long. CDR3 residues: CASSGPGQRQETQYF. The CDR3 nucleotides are TGCGCCAGCAGCGGACCGGGACAACGACAAGAGACCCAGTACTTC.

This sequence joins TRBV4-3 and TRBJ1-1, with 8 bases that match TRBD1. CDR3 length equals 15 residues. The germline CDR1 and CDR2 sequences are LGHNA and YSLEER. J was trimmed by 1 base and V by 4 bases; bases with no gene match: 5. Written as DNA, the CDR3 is TGCGCCAGCAGCCCCATCGGACAGGGGAACACTGAAGCTTTCTTT. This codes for CASSPIGQGNTEAFF.

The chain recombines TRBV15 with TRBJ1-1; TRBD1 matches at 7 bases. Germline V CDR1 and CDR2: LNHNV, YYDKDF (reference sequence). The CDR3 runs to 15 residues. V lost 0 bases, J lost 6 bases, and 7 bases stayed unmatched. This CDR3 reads CATSREVGGFAEAFF. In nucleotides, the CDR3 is TGTGCCACCAGCAGAGAGGTAGGGGGCTTCGCTGAAGCTTTCTTT.

As DNA, the CDR3 is TGTGCCAGCAGTCAACCGACAGTTCGGGCCACTGAAGCTTTCTTT. Residues: CASSQPTVRATEAFF. This chain connects TRBV12-3 or TRBV12-4 to TRBJ1-1, with D possibly TRBD1 on 5 matching bases. V lost 5 bases to trimming and J lost 4 bases, with 17 bases between them. CDR3 size: 15 residues.

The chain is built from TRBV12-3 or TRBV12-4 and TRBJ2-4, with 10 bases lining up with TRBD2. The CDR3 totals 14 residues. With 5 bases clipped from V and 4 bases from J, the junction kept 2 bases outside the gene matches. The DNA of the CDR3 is TGTGCCAGCAGTGGTAGCGGGAGGAAAAACATTCAGTACTTC. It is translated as CASSGSGRKNIQYF.

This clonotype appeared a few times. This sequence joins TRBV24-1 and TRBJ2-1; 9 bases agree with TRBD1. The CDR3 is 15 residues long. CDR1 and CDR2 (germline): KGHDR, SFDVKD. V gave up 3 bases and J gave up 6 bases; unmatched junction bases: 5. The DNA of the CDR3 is TGTGCCACCAGTGATCGGACAGGGGCGATCAATGAGCAGTTCTTC. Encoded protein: CATSDRTGAINEQFF.

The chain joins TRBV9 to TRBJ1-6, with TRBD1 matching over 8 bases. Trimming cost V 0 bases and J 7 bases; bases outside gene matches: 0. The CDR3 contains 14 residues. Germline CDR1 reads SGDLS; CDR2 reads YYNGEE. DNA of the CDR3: TGTGCCAGCAGCGTAGGACAGGGGAATTCACCCCTCCACTTT. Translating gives CASSVGQGNSPLHF.

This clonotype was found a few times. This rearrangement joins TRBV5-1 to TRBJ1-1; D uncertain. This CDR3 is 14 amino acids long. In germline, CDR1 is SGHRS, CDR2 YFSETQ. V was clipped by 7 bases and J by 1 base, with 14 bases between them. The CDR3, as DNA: TGCGCCAGCCGTCCTGGTCAGACGAACACTGAAGCTTTCTTT. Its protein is CASRPGQTNTEAFF.

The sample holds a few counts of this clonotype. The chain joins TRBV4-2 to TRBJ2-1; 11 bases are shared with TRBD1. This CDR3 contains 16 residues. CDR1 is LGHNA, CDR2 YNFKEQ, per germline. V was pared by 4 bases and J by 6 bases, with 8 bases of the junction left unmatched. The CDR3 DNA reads TGTGCCAGCAGCCGGGCCGGACAGGGGGCCCTCAATGAGCAGTTCTTC. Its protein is CASSRAGQGALNEQFF.

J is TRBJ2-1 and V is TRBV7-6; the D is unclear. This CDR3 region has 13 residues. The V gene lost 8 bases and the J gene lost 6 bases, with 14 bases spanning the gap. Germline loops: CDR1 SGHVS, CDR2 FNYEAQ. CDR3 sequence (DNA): TGTGCCAGCGGGGTGTTAGCCTCCAATGAGCAGTTCTTC. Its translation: CASGVLASNEQFF.

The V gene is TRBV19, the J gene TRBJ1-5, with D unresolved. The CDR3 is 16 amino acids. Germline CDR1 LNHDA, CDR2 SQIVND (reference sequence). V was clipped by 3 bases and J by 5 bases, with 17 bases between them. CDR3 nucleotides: TGTGCCAGTAGTATTAGACGGGGTTCCTCGTATCAGCCCCAGCATTTT. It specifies CASSIRRGSSYQPQHF.

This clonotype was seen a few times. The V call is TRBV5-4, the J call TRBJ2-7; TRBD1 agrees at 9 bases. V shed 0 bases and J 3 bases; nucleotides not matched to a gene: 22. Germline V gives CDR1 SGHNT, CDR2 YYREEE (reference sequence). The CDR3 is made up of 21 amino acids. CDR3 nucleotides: TGTGCCAGCAGCTTGGCCGGTATCACCCTCGGTGGGACAGGGAGACTCTACGAGCAGTACTTC. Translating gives CASSLAGITLGGTGRLYEQYF.

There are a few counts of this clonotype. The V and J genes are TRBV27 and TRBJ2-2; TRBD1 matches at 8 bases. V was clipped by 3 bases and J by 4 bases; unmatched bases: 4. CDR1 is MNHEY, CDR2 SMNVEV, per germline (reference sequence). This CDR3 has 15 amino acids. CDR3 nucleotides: TGTGCCAGCAGTTTGACAGGGGCCATCACCGGGGAGCTGTTTTTT. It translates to CASSLTGAITGELFF.

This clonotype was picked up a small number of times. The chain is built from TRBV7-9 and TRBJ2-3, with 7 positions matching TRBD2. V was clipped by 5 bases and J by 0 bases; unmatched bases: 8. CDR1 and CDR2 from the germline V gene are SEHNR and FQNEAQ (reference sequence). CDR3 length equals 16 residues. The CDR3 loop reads CASSRNLAVSTDTQYF. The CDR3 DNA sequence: TGTGCCAGCAGCAGAAATCTAGCGGTTAGCACAGATACGCAGTATTTT.

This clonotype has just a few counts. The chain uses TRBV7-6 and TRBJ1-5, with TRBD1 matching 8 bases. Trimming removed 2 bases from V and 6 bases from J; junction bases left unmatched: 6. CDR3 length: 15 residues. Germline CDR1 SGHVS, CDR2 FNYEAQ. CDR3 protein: CASSLRQGPSQPQHF. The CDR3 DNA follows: TGTGCCAGCAGCTTAAGACAGGGGCCAAGTCAGCCCCAGCATTTT.

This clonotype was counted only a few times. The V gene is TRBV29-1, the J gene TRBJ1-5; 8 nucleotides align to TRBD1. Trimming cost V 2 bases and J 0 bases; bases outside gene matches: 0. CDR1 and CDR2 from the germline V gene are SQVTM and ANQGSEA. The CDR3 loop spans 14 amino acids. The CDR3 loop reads CSVETGGSNQPQHF. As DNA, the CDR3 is TGCAGCGTTGAAACAGGGGGTAGCAATCAGCCCCAGCATTTT. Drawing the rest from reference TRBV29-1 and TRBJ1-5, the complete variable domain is SAVISQKPSRDICQRGTSLTIQCQVDSQVTMMFWYRQQPGQSLTLIATANQGSEATYESGFVIDKFPISRPNLTFSTLTVSNMSPEDSSIYLCSVETGGSNQPQHFGDGTRLSIL.

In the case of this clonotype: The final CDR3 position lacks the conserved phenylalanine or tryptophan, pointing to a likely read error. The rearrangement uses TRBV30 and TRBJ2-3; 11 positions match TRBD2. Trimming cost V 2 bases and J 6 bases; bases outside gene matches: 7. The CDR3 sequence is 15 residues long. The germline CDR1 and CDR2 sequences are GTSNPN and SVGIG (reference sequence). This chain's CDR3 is CAWSKGLAGGDTQYY. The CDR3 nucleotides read TGTGCCTGGAGTAAAGGATTAGCGGGAGGGGATACGCAGTATTAT.

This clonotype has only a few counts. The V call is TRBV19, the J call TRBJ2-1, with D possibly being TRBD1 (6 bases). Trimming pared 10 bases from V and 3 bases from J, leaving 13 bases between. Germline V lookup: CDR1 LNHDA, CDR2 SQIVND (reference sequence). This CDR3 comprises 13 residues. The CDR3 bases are TGTGCCACTACGGGACACCTCTACAATGAGCAGTTCTTC. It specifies CATTGHLYNEQFF.